Each of the 20 T cell receptor beta chains below was sequenced from the same sample in a study of blood T cell repertoires in COVID-19. Repertoires were generated with immunoSEQ multiplex PCR, while TCRdb's copy carries only in-frame clones and drops some. The table shows around 230,000 clones, with approximately 90% occurring only once. The sequenced material came from peripheral blood. All receptors derive from a man between 50 and 59 years old with COVID-19, enrolled during active disease.

The chain carries TRBV27 and TRBJ1-5; D call uncertain. CDR1 is MNHEY and CDR2 is SMNVEV in the germline V gene (reference sequence). CDR3 length: 12 amino acids. Trimming cost V 3 bases and J 5 bases, with 5 bases left between them. DNA for the CDR3: TGTGCCAGCAGTTTCCGGGATCAGCCCCAGCATTTT. Protein product: CASSFRDQPQHF.

The DNA for the CDR3 is TGTGCCAGTCGCGTCGGACAGAATAATTCACCCCTCCACTTT. This sequence encodes CASRVGQNNSPLHF. The chain combines TRBV19 with TRBJ1-6; D perhaps matches TRBD1 (6 bases). Germline V gives CDR1 LNHDA, CDR2 SQIVND (reference sequence). This CDR3 comprises 14 residues. The ends were cut back, 8 bases at V and 5 bases at J, with 13 bases in the middle.

The V gene is TRBV7-2, the J gene TRBJ2-1; 7 bases match TRBD2. This CDR3 spans 14 amino acids. V dropped 7 bases and J dropped 3; count of bases not matched to a gene: 6. Germline CDR1 SGHTA, CDR2 FQGNSA. CDR3 in amino acids: CASKRGALYNEQFF. In nucleotides, the CDR3 is TGTGCCAGCAAGCGGGGAGCCCTCTACAATGAGCAGTTCTTC.

This chain uses TRBV5-1 with TRBJ2-3; the D is unclear. Germline V gene sequence: CDR1 SGHRS, CDR2 YFSETQ. This CDR3 comprises 14 residues. V gave up 0 bases and J gave up 0 bases, with 5 bases separating them. The CDR3 loop is CASSLADSTDTQYF. CDR3 bases: TGCGCCAGCAGCTTGGCAGATAGCACAGATACGCAGTATTTT.

The CDR3 sequence: CAWSHGTGGGYEQYF. In nucleotides, the CDR3 is TGTGCCTGGAGTCATGGGACAGGGGGCGGCTACGAGCAGTACTTC. The chain joins TRBV30 to TRBJ2-7; 12 positions agree with TRBD1. Germline lookup yields CDR1 GTSNPN and CDR2 SVGIG (reference sequence). The CDR3 extends over 15 amino acids. With V trimmed by 2 bases and J by 3 bases, 5 bases remained unmatched.

The V call is TRBV5-1, the J call TRBJ1-2, with D possibly TRBD1 on 5 matching bases. The length of the CDR3 is 15 residues. Germline-derived CDR1 and CDR2 are SGHRS and YFSETQ. Trimming shortened V by 0 bases and J by 7 bases, and 16 bases separated the two germline ends. Here the CDR3 DNA reads TGCGCCAGCAGCTTGGACGCGGACGGGGGAGGTGGCTACACCTTC. Protein: CASSLDADGGGGYTF.

The gene calls are TRBV21-1 and TRBJ1-1. TRBV21-1 constitutes a pseudogene. The CDR3 covers 16 residues. CDR3 region: CASSTPLGGMNTEAFF. In DNA, the CDR3 is TGTGCCAGCAGCACCCCCCTAGGAGGCATGAACACTGAAGCTTTCTTT.

V and J are TRBV15 and TRBJ1-6; TRBD1 is a possible D gene (6 bases). V was clipped by 5 bases and J by 5 bases, with 10 bases between them. Germline V gives CDR1 LNHNV, CDR2 YYDKDF (reference sequence). This CDR3 is 14 amino acids long. CDR3 nucleotide sequence: TGTGCCACCAGCCGGGACATAAATAATTCACCCCTCCACTTT. Its protein is CATSRDINNSPLHF.

J is TRBJ2-7 and V is TRBV7-2, with a possible D match to TRBD2 (6 bases). CDR3 size: 14 residues. CDR1 is SGHTA, CDR2 FQGNSA, per germline. V was cut by 4 bases and J by 2 bases, with 12 bases left in between. Here the CDR3 DNA reads TGTGCCAGCAGCTCACCCGGGGGAACCTACGAGCAGTACTTC. Amino acids: CASSSPGGTYEQYF.

This chain joins TRBV19 and TRBJ2-3, with D tentatively TRBD1 (6 bases). The CDR3 sequence is 13 residues long. V dropped 3 bases and J dropped 4 bases, with 8 bases sitting between them. CDR1 is LNHDA, CDR2 SQIVND, per germline (reference sequence). The CDR3 region is CASSMDSSDTQYF. The CDR3 DNA sequence: TGTGCCAGTAGTATGGACAGTTCAGATACGCAGTATTTT.

The J gene is TRBJ2-5, the V gene TRBV12-3 or TRBV12-4, with 8 bases that match TRBD1. Trimming at V came to 8 bases and at J to 7 bases, leaving 6 bases not matched to a gene. This CDR3 has 12 amino acids. In DNA form, the CDR3 reads TGTGCCAGCTCCCGCCAGGGGGCGACCCAGTACTTC. It specifies CASSRQGATQYF.

This sequence joins TRBV29-1 and TRBJ1-2; D not resolved. Between the trimmed V and J ends, which lost 0 bases and 4 bases, there was a span of 6 bases. In germline, CDR1 is SQVTM, CDR2 ANQGSEA. The CDR3 sequence is 12 residues long. This CDR3 is CSVEDSFYGYTF. In DNA, the CDR3 is TGCAGCGTTGAAGACAGTTTCTATGGCTACACCTTC.

The chain employs TRBV19 and TRBJ1-5, with TRBD1 matching 10 bases. The CDR3 totals 17 residues. After removal of 9 bases from V and 1 base from J, the junction contained 12 bases not matched to a gene. CDR1 LNHDA and CDR2 SQIVND come from the germline V gene (reference sequence). For the CDR3, the DNA is TGTGCCAGCACGACGCGACAGGGGGCTCTGAGCAATCAGCCCCAGCATTTT. It codes for CASTTRQGALSNQPQHF. Drawing the rest from reference TRBV19 and TRBJ1-5, the complete variable domain is DGGITQSPKYLFRKEGQNVTLSCEQNLNHDAMYWYRQDPGQGLRLIYYSQIVNDFQKGDIAEGYSVSREKKESFPLTVTSAQKNPTAFYLCASTTRQGALSNQPQHFGDGTRLSIL.

The rearrangement links TRBV27 to TRBJ2-7; TRBD1 matches at 7 bases. Germline lookup yields CDR1 MNHEY and CDR2 SMNVEV (reference sequence). Germline trimming cut 11 bases from V and 4 bases from J; bases unmatched to any gene: 8. The CDR3 runs to 12 residues. The CDR3 region is CALRPGGYEQYF. In DNA form, the CDR3 reads TGTGCCTTGAGACCAGGGGGTTACGAGCAGTACTTC.

The rearrangement joins TRBV19 to TRBJ1-3, with 10 bases identical to TRBD1. V was clipped by 3 bases and J by 0 bases; unmatched bases: 8. Germline V lookup: CDR1 LNHDA, CDR2 SQIVND (reference sequence). The CDR3 loop spans 18 amino acids. The CDR3 region has the DNA TGTGCCAGTAGTATGGGGGACAGGGGTCTTCACTCTGGAAACACCATATATTTT. This encodes CASSMGDRGLHSGNTIYF.

The chain has TRBV30 and TRBJ2-7; D call uncertain. This CDR3 comprises 14 residues. V lost 2 bases and J lost 0, with 11 bases in between. Germline CDR1 GTSNPN, CDR2 SVGIG (reference sequence). This chain's CDR3 is CAWSKTGFSYEQYF. CDR3 bases: TGTGCCTGGAGTAAAACCGGGTTCTCCTACGAGCAGTACTTC.

In its sample, this clone was seen a few times. The chain is built from TRBV28 and TRBJ1-5; TRBD1 matches 7 bases. J gave up 3 bases and V 3 bases, and 2 bases lay outside the gene matches. The CDR3 extends over 14 amino acids. Germline V gives CDR1 MDHEN, CDR2 SYDVKM. The CDR3 sequence: CASSLTGYNQPQHF. The CDR3 DNA is TGTGCCAGCAGTTTGACAGGGTACAATCAGCCCCAGCATTTT.

This chain joins TRBV11-2 and TRBJ1-6; 7 bases map to TRBD1. This CDR3 is 15 amino acids long. Per the germline V gene, CDR1 is SGHAT and CDR2 is FQNNGV. With V trimmed by 5 bases and J by 6 bases, 7 bases remained unmatched. The CDR3 is CASSRRGTANSPLHF. The DNA of the CDR3 is TGTGCCAGCAGCCGCAGGGGGACGGCTAATTCACCCCTCCACTTT.

The V call is TRBV19, the J call TRBJ2-4; 8 bases are shared with TRBD1. Trimming cost V 7 bases and J 3 bases; bases outside gene matches: 5. Germline CDR1 is LNHDA and CDR2 is SQIVND (reference sequence). The CDR3 totals 14 residues. CDR3 sequence (DNA): TGTGCCAGTATGCAGGGGGCGAGCAAAAACATTCAGTACTTC. The encoded protein is CASMQGASKNIQYF.

This chain links TRBV7-8 with TRBJ1-1; TRBD1 agrees at 7 bases. This CDR3 is 14 amino acids long. Trimming cost V 4 bases and J 0 bases; bases outside gene matches: 2. CDR1 and CDR2 from the germline V gene are SGHVS and FQNEAQ. The CDR3 bases are TGTGCCAGCAGCTCGGGACAGATGAACACTGAAGCTTTCTTT. It encodes CASSSGQMNTEAFF. Combining the CDR3 with reference TRBV7-8 and TRBJ1-1 gives the whole variable domain GAGVSQSPRYKVAKRGQDVALRCDPISGHVSLFWYQQALGQGPEFLTYFQNEAQLDKSGLPSDRFFAERPEGSVSTLKIQRTQQEDSAVYLCASSSGQMNTEAFFGQGTRLTVV.